The 21 T cell receptor beta chains in this list originate from one sample, sequenced in a study of blood T cell repertoires in COVID-19. Repertoires were generated with immunoSEQ multiplex PCR, while TCRdb's copy carries only in-frame clones and drops some. The sample lists about 300,000 clones; about nine tenths were seen once. Input material: PBMCs or T cells enriched from blood (not recorded which). The receptor source for this set is a woman younger than 35 who had recovered from COVID-19.

V is TRBV19 and J is TRBJ2-7; no reliable D call. The germline gives CDR1 LNHDA, CDR2 SQIVND (reference sequence). CDR3 length: 12 amino acids. With 1 base removed from V and 7 bases from J, the gap between germline ends came to 8 bases. The CDR3 bases are TGTGCCAGTAGTATAGGAGCCGGGGAGCAGTACTTC. This gives the protein CASSIGAGEQYF.

The chain carries TRBV29-1 and TRBJ1-2; TRBD1 might be the D (5 bases). CDR1 and CDR2 from the germline V gene are SQVTM and ANQGSEA. The CDR3 totals 14 residues. Deletions cut 6 bases from V and 4 bases from J, with 18 bases between. CDR3 in amino acids: CSVRLITGVYGYTF. The CDR3 region has the DNA TGCAGCGTCCGATTAATTACAGGCGTCTATGGCTACACCTTC.

In the case of this clone: The junction shows a germline mismatch at one end, possibly a read error. V is TRBV18 and J is TRBJ2-7; D gene uncertain. This CDR3 comprises 14 residues. Germline lookup yields CDR1 KGHSH and CDR2 LQKENI. In DNA, the CDR3 is TGTGTCAGCTCACAGAGTGAGCCCTCCTACGAGCAGTACTTC. Its protein product is CVSSQSEPSYEQYF.

This chain uses TRBV7-2 with TRBJ1-2; TRBD1 agrees at 8 bases. From germline, CDR1 is SGHTA and CDR2 FQGNSA. CDR3 size: 13 residues. The ends lost 5 bases at V and 3 bases at J; junction bases unmatched: 2. The CDR3 DNA sequence: TGTGCCAGCAGCCCACAGGGGGACTATGGCTACACCTTC. Protein sequence: CASSPQGDYGYTF.

The V call is TRBV21-1, the J call TRBJ1-2. TRBV21-1 is recorded as a pseudogene. CDR3 size: 14 residues. The CDR3 coding sequence is TGTGCCAGCAGCAAACGGTTTTTGGACTATGGCTACACCTTC. Encoded protein: CASSKRFLDYGYTF.

This clone was counted once. The genes are TRBV19 and TRBJ1-1, with D tentatively TRBD1 (6 bases). Germline-derived CDR1 and CDR2 are LNHDA and SQIVND (reference sequence). The CDR3 is 13 residues long. Trimming pared 6 bases from V and 5 bases from J, leaving 13 bases between. DNA for the CDR3: TGTGCCAGTAGACCTTTCGGACAGACTGAAGCTTTCTTT. Encoded protein: CASRPFGQTEAFF.

The CDR3 region is CASSPGLSNTGELFF. The CDR3 DNA reads TGTGCCAGCTCACCGGGACTCTCGAACACCGGGGAGCTGTTTTTT. The V and J genes are TRBV18 and TRBJ2-2; possible D gene TRBD2, 6 bases. V dropped 3 bases and J dropped 0 bases, with 8 bases sitting between them. The CDR3 spans 15 residues. The germline CDR1 and CDR2 sequences are KGHSH and LQKENI.

The CDR3 coding sequence is TGTGCCAGCAGCTTAGACAGGTACTTCGTCGCTTTCTTT. This codes for CASSLDRYFVAFF. V and J are TRBV11-2 and TRBJ1-1; D ambiguous. CDR1 is SGHAT, CDR2 FQNNGV, per germline. Trimming removed 0 bases from V and 11 bases from J, with 13 bases in between. The CDR3 has 13 amino acids.

The chain joins TRBV7-3 to TRBJ1-1; TRBD1 matches at 11 bases. The CDR3 has 15 residues. V shed 5 bases, J shed 3 bases, and the junction held 5 bases outside the gene matches. CDR1 and CDR2 (germline): SGHTA, FQGTGA. The CDR3 bases are TGTGCCAGCAGCCTGTCGGGACAGGGGGACACTGAAGCTTTCTTT. This translates into CASSLSGQGDTEAFF.

Remarks on this clone: Other DNA sequences of this sample code for an identical CDR3. The chain employs TRBV19 and TRBJ2-1; D gene ambiguous. CDR1 is LNHDA, CDR2 SQIVND, per germline (reference sequence). Between the trimmed V and J ends, which lost 4 bases and 1 base, there was a span of 5 bases. The CDR3 has 13 amino acids. The CDR3 sequence is CASSTSSYNEQFF. CDR3 nucleotide sequence: TGTGCCAGTAGTACCAGTTCCTACAATGAGCAGTTCTTC.

The V and J genes are TRBV5-1 and TRBJ1-2; D is unclear. The CDR3 is 14 amino acids. V gave up 5 bases and J gave up 1 base, with 12 bases separating them. Per the germline V gene, CDR1 is SGHRS and CDR2 is YFSETQ. CDR3 DNA sequence: TGCGCCAGCAGACCCGGACGGGATAACTATGGCTACACCTTC. This encodes CASRPGRDNYGYTF.

The chain has TRBV12-5 and TRBJ1-6; 7 bases match TRBD1. CDR1 is LGHNT and CDR2 is FRNRAP in the germline V gene. With 5 bases clipped from V and 2 bases from J, the junction kept 6 bases outside the gene matches. This CDR3 comprises 16 residues. This CDR3 reads CASGPGQAAYNSPLHF. The CDR3, as DNA: TGTGCTAGTGGTCCTGGACAGGCTGCCTATAATTCACCCCTCCACTTT.

The chain couples TRBV6-5 to TRBJ2-6; possibly TRBD2 for D (6 bases). Germline V CDR1 and CDR2: MNHEY, SVGAGI. The CDR3 covers 15 residues. Trimming removed 2 bases at V and 11 bases at J, with 16 bases between. In DNA form, the CDR3 reads TGTGCCAGCAGTTACACGCTGGGGGGTATGGACGTCCTGACTTTC. Translating gives CASSYTLGGMDVLTF.

The chain carries TRBV6-5 and TRBJ1-1; D is unresolved. Germline lookup yields CDR1 MNHEY and CDR2 SVGAGI. Trimming removed 7 bases at V and 0 bases at J, with 9 bases between. The CDR3 is 13 residues long. For the CDR3, the DNA is TGTGCCAGCACTCAGGCCTTGAACACTGAAGCTTTCTTT. Its translation: CASTQALNTEAFF.

The rearrangement joins TRBV3-1 (or the pseudogene TRBV3-2) to TRBJ2-1; the D gene is possibly TRBD2 (6 bases). Germline lookup yields CDR1 LGHDT and CDR2 YNNKEL (reference sequence). The germline V and J ends were trimmed by 4 bases and 7 bases, with 14 bases remaining between them. The CDR3 extends over 14 amino acids. Here the CDR3 DNA reads TGTGCCAGCAGCCTCGGGGACTCCCAGAATGAGCAGTTCTTC. Translated, it gives CASSLGDSQNEQFF.

This rearrangement joins TRBV7-2 to TRBJ1-3; D is unclear. This CDR3 is 16 amino acids long. With 1 base removed from V and 0 bases from J, the gap between germline ends came to 10 bases. From germline, CDR1 is SGHTA and CDR2 FQGNSA. DNA for the CDR3: TGTGCCAGCAGCTTAGTCTCAGGCATCTCTGGAAACACCATATATTTT. Residues: CASSLVSGISGNTIYF.

The genes are TRBV19 and TRBJ1-2, with D unresolved. V lost 5 bases to trimming and J lost 1 base, with 5 bases between them. The germline V gene has CDR1 LNHDA and CDR2 SQIVND (reference sequence). CDR3 length equals 12 residues. The CDR3, as DNA: TGTGCCAGTAGTCTCTTTAACTATGGCTACACCTTC. Amino acids: CASSLFNYGYTF.

The rearrangement joins TRBV4-2 to TRBJ1-4; the match to TRBD1 covers 7 bases. The V segment lost 0 bases and the J segment 7 bases; nucleotides outside the gene matches: 5. The length of the CDR3 is 15 residues. Germline assignment: CDR1 LGHNA and CDR2 YNFKEQ. The CDR3 here is CASSQEDREAEKLFF. The CDR3 nucleotides are TGTGCCAGCAGCCAAGAAGACAGGGAGGCTGAAAAACTGTTTTTT.

Worth noting for this clone: The junction shows a germline mismatch at one end, possibly a read error. J is TRBJ2-5 and V is TRBV20-1, with 10 bases fitting TRBD2. Germline loops: CDR1 DFQATT, CDR2 SNEGSKA (reference sequence). The CDR3 loop spans 16 amino acids. CDR3 region: CNASSSGGVLQETQYF. The DNA of the CDR3 is TGCAATGCTAGTTCTAGCGGGGGAGTCTTGCAAGAGACCCAGTACTTC.

CDR3 sequence reads: CATSRATGLGNTEAFF. CDR3 nucleotide sequence: TGTGCCACCAGCAGAGCAACAGGCCTTGGGAACACTGAAGCTTTCTTT. The rearrangement links TRBV15 to TRBJ1-1, with D possibly matching TRBD1 (5 bases). Germline V CDR1 and CDR2: LNHNV, YYDKDF (reference sequence). The CDR3 loop spans 16 amino acids. V lost 1 base, J lost 1 base, and 13 bases lay in between. Combining the CDR3 with reference TRBV15 and TRBJ1-1 gives the whole variable domain DAMVIQNPRYQVTQFGKPVTLSCSQTLNHNVMYWYQQKSSQAPKLLFHYYDKDFNNEADTPDNFQSRRPNTSFCFLDIRSPGLGDTAMYLCATSRATGLGNTEAFFGQGTRLTVV.

The chain is built from TRBV27 and TRBJ2-7; TRBD2 matches 8 bases. The CDR3 length is 15 residues. V trimming: 0 bases; J trimming: 3 bases; junction bases outside the gene matches: 4. Germline CDR1 reads MNHEY; CDR2 reads SMNVEV (reference sequence). The CDR3 region is CASSLSAAGGYEQYF. DNA of the CDR3: TGTGCCAGCAGTTTATCGGCGGCGGGAGGCTACGAGCAGTACTTC.